Shown below are 10 T cell receptor beta chains from a single sample sequenced in a study of identical twins. TCRdb passed the 5' RACE reads through MiXCR, listing each CDR3 protein once. Altogether hundreds of thousands of distinct CDR3 sequences are present, over 20% being singletons, with the ten largest covering approximately 4.5%. This same sample was also part of a study on T cells expressing NK-cell markers.

Sequencing input: PBMCs. These TCRs come from a young woman in good health.

In its sample, this clonotype was seen a few times. The rearrangement joins TRBV4-1 to TRBJ2-7; TRBD2 might be the D (5 bases). CDR1 is MGHRA, CDR2 YSYEKL, per germline. The CDR3 loop spans 15 amino acids. Trimming took off 0 bases at V and 2 bases at J, with 11 bases between the two ends. The CDR3, as DNA: TGCGCCAGCAGCCAAGATCCCCGGGGTCCCTACGAGCAGTACTTC. This encodes CASSQDPRGPYEQYF.

This chain uses TRBV6-5 with TRBJ2-5; D is perhaps TRBD2 (5 bases). The V gene lost 3 bases and the J gene lost 3 bases, with 17 bases spanning the gap. This CDR3 region has 16 residues. The germline gives CDR1 MNHEY, CDR2 SVGAGI. The CDR3 DNA reads as TGTGCCAGCAGTTATAGGGTGAGACGAGCGGAAGAGACCCAGTACTTC. Its protein product is CASSYRVRRAEETQYF.

This clonotype was seen a few times. The chain joins TRBV7-9 to TRBJ2-1; 10 nucleotides match TRBD2. The V gene's germline CDR1 is SEHNR and CDR2 FQNEAQ (reference sequence). The CDR3 loop spans 12 amino acids. CDR3 in amino acids: CGSGRAGNEQFF. The CDR3 bases are TGTGGGAGCGGGAGGGCCGGGAATGAGCAGTTCTTC. Using reference TRBV7-9 and TRBJ2-1 for the parts outside the CDR3, the full variable domain is DTGVSQNPRHKITKRGQNVTFRCDPISEHNRLYWYRQTLGQGPEFLTYFQNEAQLEKSRLLSDRFSAERPKGSFSTLEIQRTEQGDSAMYLCGSGRAGNEQFFGPGTRLTVL.

This clonotype came up many times. V usage is TRBV20-1 and J usage is TRBJ1-4; weak D call: TRBD1 (6 bases). CDR3 length: 13 residues. V was shortened by 6 bases and J by 5 bases, with 13 bases between the two germline ends. Per the germline V gene, CDR1 is DFQATT and CDR2 is SNEGSKA (reference sequence). The CDR3 protein is CSANDRKNEKLFF. As DNA, the CDR3 is TGCAGTGCAAACGACAGGAAGAATGAAAAACTGTTTTTT.

This sequence joins TRBV20-1 and TRBJ2-1; D gene ambiguous. Looked up from germline, CDR1 is DFQATT and CDR2 is SNEGSKA (reference sequence). V lost 1 base to trimming and J lost 10 bases, with 17 bases between them. The CDR3 runs to 14 residues. The CDR3 here is CSARVMTGLKEQFF. DNA of the CDR3: TGCAGTGCTAGAGTGATGACTGGTTTAAAGGAGCAGTTCTTC.

The V call is TRBV5-1, the J call TRBJ2-5; 9 bases map to TRBD2. The CDR3 sequence is 16 residues long. Unmatched junction bases numbered 12, after V lost 4 bases and J lost 5 bases. The germline gives CDR1 SGHRS, CDR2 YFSETQ. As DNA, the CDR3 is TGCGCCAGCAGCACCGGGACTAGCATGTTCTCTGAGACCCAGTACTTC. It is translated as CASSTGTSMFSETQYF. Full variable domain (remainder filled in from reference TRBV5-1 and TRBJ2-5): KAGVTQTPRYLIKTRGQQVTLSCSPISGHRSVSWYQQTPGQGLQFLFEYFSETQRNKGNFPGRFSGRQFSNSRSEMNVSTLELGDSALYLCASSTGTSMFSETQYFGPGTRLLVL.

This clonotype occurred a few times. V and J are TRBV7-2 and TRBJ2-4, with a possible D match to TRBD2 (6 bases). Trimming took 5 bases from V and 6 from J, leaving 14 bases between them. The CDR3 is 14 residues long. CDR1 and CDR2 from the germline V gene are SGHTA and FQGNSA. This CDR3 reads CASSENRGSNIQYF. The CDR3 DNA reads TGTGCCAGCAGCGAAAACCGGGGGTCAAACATTCAGTACTTC.

This clonotype was counted only a few times. The rearrangement joins TRBV20-1 to TRBJ2-7, with 12 bases lining up with TRBD2. Trimming cost V 1 base and J 1 base; bases outside gene matches: 8. The CDR3 is 17 residues long. Germline loops: CDR1 DFQATT, CDR2 SNEGSKA (reference sequence). This CDR3 reads CSARGLTSGSSSYEQYF. CDR3 nucleotides: TGCAGTGCTAGAGGCCTGACTAGCGGGAGTTCATCCTACGAGCAGTACTTC.

This clonotype was found many times. This rearrangement joins TRBV20-1 to TRBJ2-7; D tentatively fits TRBD1 or TRBD2 (5 bases each). V lost 5 bases, J lost 2 bases, and 13 bases lay in between. Germline V gene sequence: CDR1 DFQATT, CDR2 SNEGSKA (reference sequence). This CDR3 comprises 13 residues. CDR3 amino acids: CSAPMGRTYEQYF. In nucleotides, the CDR3 is TGCAGTGCTCCGATGGGACGGACCTACGAGCAGTACTTC.

The V and J genes are TRBV4-2 and TRBJ2-7; 11 positions agree with TRBD2. V shed 2 bases and J 0 bases; nucleotides not matched to a gene: 3. The CDR3 runs 16 residues. Germline CDR1 reads LGHNA; CDR2 reads YNFKEQ. The CDR3 coding sequence is TGTGCCAGCAGCCAACAACTAGCGGGAGCCTCCTACGAGCAGTACTTC. Encoded protein: CASSQQLAGASYEQYF.